Each of the 5 T cell receptor beta chains below was sequenced from the same sample in a study of human T cells and chemical hapten exposure. This sample's time point: healthy volunteer bleed at 2 weeks. Total RNA was extracted from unfractionated whole blood. TCRdb itself ran the RACE reads through MiXCR, one entry per CDR3 protein. The table has some 50,000 distinct CDR3 sequences, around 4.1% seen once. Sequenced material: whole blood. These receptors all stem from a female donor in good health. Some clones in this sample may be carry-over from other donors' samples.

This clonotype was detected many times. The chain recombines TRBV20-1 with TRBJ2-3, with 8 bases aligning to TRBD2. Germline V gives CDR1 DFQATT, CDR2 SNEGSKA (reference sequence). CDR3 length equals 11 residues. V trimming: 5 bases; J trimming: 6 bases; junction bases outside the gene matches: 1. This CDR3 reads CSAGTRDTQYF. CDR3 coding DNA: TGCAGTGCTGGGACTAGGGATACGCAGTATTTT.

This clonotype was counted ten times or more. The chain has TRBV12-3 or TRBV12-4 and TRBJ2-3; TRBD1 might be the D (6 bases). V lost 0 bases, J lost 2 bases, and 9 bases lay in between. The CDR3 runs to 15 residues. Here the CDR3 reads CASSLAGANTDTQYF. In DNA, the CDR3 is TGTGCCAGCAGTTTAGCGGGGGCCAACACAGATACGCAGTATTTT.

Many counts were recorded for this clonotype. The chain links TRBV11-2 to TRBJ2-6, with 8 bases aligning to TRBD1. Germline trimming cut 4 bases from V and 9 bases from J; bases unmatched to any gene: 8. The CDR3 is 15 residues long. CDR1 and CDR2 (germline): SGHAT, FQNNGV. CDR3 coding DNA: TGTGCCAGCAGCTGGGGGACAGGAGTGGGCAACGTCCTGACTTTC. This codes for CASSWGTGVGNVLTF.

This clonotype came up many times. V gene TRBV6-2 or TRBV6-3 combines with J gene TRBJ2-7, with 8 bases aligning to TRBD1. The CDR3 sequence is 20 residues long. V lost 0 bases and J lost 2; bases outside the gene matches: 18. Germline CDR1 and CDR2: MNHEY and SVGEGT. CDR3 region: CASSYSTTGDLVPTAYEQYF. The CDR3 nucleotides are TGTGCCAGCAGTTACTCGACGACAGGGGACTTGGTGCCAACTGCCTACGAGCAGTACTTC.

This clonotype was detected ten times or more. This chain joins TRBV28 and TRBJ2-7, with a weak D call TRBD1 (5 bases). The CDR3 length is 13 residues. The germline V and J ends were trimmed by 3 bases and 3 bases, with 9 bases remaining between them. CDR1 and CDR2 from the germline V gene are MDHEN and SYDVKM. The chain's CDR3 is CASSFQGHYEQYF. The CDR3 region has the DNA TGTGCCAGCAGTTTTCAGGGCCACTACGAGCAGTACTTC.